This T cell receptor (beta chain) appears in the sequencing data of a study of T cell responses to AZD1222 COVID-19 vaccine. Study results and caveats: Nearly half of spike-specific TCRs reportedly target unmutated variant regions. Possibly, clonal diversity was underestimated; donors were largely white British and included more females. Repertoires were obtained only post-peak T cell response.

The germline gives CDR1 MGHRA, CDR2 YSYEKL. Unmatched junction bases numbered 11, after V lost 4 bases and J lost 5 bases. The CDR3 is 15 amino acids. Comment on this clone: What it binds is unknown.

Profiled with immunoSEQ multiplex PCR; TCRdb holds only in-frame clones, not every one. The sample records roughly 120,000 clones, 88% being singletons. V usage is TRBV4-1 and J usage is TRBJ2-7; 7 bases are shared with TRBD1. Sequenced here: peripheral blood, sampled on day 0 of MenACWY control vaccination. The receptor comes from an adult in good health. DNA for the CDR3: TGCGCCAGCAGCCGGTTGACAGGGAGTGGTCACGAGCAGTACTTC. Translated, it gives CASSRLTGSGHEQYF.